The clone carrying this T cell receptor beta chain was seen only once. The data originate from a study of blood T cell repertoires in COVID-19. Deletions cut 10 bases from V and 1 base from J, with 13 bases between. The CDR3 contains 13 residues. Germline loops: CDR1 MNHEY, CDR2 SVGAGI. TCRdb keeps only in-frame clones here, not all; method: immunoSEQ multiplex PCR. The sample contains approximately 250,000 clones, 85% to 90% of which appear only once. The receptor's source is a man younger than 35 with active or convalescent COVID-19. The chain joins TRBV6-5 to TRBJ1-1; weak D call: TRBD1 (5 bases). Source material: peripheral blood. CDR3 bases: TGTGCCACGATTAACGGACAGAACACTGAAGCTTTCTTT. Translating it yields CATINGQNTEAFF.